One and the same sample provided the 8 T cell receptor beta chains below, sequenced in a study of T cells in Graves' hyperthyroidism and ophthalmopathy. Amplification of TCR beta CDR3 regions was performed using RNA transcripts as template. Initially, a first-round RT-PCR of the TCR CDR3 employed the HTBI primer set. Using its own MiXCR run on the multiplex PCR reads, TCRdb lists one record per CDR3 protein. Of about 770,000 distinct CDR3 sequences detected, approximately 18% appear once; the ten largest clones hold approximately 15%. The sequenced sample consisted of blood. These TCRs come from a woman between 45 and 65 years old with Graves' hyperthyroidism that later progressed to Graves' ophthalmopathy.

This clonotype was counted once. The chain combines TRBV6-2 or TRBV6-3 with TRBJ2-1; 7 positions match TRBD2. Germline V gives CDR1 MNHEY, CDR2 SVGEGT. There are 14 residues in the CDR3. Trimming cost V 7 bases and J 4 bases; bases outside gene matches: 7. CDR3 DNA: TGTGCCAGCACCCGGGACGGGGGGTACAATGAGCAGTTCTTC. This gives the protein CASTRDGGYNEQFF.

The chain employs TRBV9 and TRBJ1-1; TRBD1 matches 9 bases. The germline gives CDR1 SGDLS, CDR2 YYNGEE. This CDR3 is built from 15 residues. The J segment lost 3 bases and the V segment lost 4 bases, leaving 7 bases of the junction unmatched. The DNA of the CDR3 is TGTGCCAGCAGCCCCCGACAGGGGGGGTACACTGAAGCTTTCTTT. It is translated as CASSPRQGGYTEAFF. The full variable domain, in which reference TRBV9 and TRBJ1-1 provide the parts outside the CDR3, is DSGVTQTPKHLITATGQRVTLRCSPRSGDLSVYWYQQSLDQGLQFLIQYYNGEERAKGNILERFSAQQFPDLHSELNLSSLELGDSALYFCASSPRQGGYTEAFFGQGTRLTVV.

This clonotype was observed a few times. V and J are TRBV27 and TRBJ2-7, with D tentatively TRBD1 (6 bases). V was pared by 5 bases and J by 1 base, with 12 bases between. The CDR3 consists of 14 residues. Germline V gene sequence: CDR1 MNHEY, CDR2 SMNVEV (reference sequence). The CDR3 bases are TGTGCCAGCAGTCATTGGGACAAGTCCTACGAGCAGTACTTC. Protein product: CASSHWDKSYEQYF.

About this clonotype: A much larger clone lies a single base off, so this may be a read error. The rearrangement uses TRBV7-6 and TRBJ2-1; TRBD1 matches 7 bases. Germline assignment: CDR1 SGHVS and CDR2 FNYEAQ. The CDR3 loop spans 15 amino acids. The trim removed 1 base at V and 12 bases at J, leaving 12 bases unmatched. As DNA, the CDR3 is TGTGCCAGCAGCTTAGTTGGGACAGTCGGGTATGGGCAGTTCTTC. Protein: CASSLVGTVGYGQFF. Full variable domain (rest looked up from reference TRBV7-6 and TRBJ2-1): GAGVSQSPRYKVTKRGQDVALRCDPISGHVSLYWYRQALGQGPEFLTYFNYEAQQDKSGLPNDRFSAERPEGSISTLTIQRTEQRDSAMYRCASSLVGTVGYGQFFGPGTRLTVL.

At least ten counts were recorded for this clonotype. The CDR3 loop is CASSLRGPSEKLFF. CDR3 DNA sequence: TGCGCCAGCAGCCTCCGGGGCCCTAGTGAAAAACTGTTTTTT. This chain joins TRBV5-1 and TRBJ1-4; D might be TRBD1 (5 bases). Germline V gene sequence: CDR1 SGHRS, CDR2 YFSETQ. CDR3 length equals 14 residues. V was shortened by 4 bases and J by 7 bases, with 14 bases between the two germline ends.

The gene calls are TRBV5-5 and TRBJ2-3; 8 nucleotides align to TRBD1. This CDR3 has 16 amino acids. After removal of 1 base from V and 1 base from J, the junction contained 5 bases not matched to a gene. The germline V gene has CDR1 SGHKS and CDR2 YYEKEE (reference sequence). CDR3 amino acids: CASSLYDRGGTDTQYF. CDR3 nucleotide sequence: TGTGCCAGCAGCTTGTATGACAGGGGAGGCACAGATACGCAGTATTTT.

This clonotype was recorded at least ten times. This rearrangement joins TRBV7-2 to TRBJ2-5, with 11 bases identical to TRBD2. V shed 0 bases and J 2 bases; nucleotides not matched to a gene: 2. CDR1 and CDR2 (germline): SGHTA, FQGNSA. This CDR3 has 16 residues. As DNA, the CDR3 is TGTGCCAGCAGCTTAGCGGCTAGCGGGGGGCAAGAGACCCAGTACTTC. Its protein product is CASSLAASGGQETQYF.

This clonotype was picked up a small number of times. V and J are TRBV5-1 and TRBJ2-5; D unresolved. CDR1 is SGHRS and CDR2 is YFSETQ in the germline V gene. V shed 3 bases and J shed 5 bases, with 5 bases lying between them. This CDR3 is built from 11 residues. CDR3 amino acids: CASSSTETQYF. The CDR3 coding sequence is TGCGCCAGCAGCTCAACCGAGACCCAGTACTTC.